The 21 T cell receptor beta chains below were found in one sample sequenced in a study of blood T cells in healthy people across ages. Combining a sample-barcoded 5' primer with a J-beta primer mix, a second PCR ran for roughly 7 to 11 cycles. Using its own MiXCR run on the 5' RACE reads, TCRdb lists one record per CDR3 protein. The table records about 670,000 distinct CDR3 sequences, roughly 41% of them present only once. The material sequenced was blood. Receptor source: an elderly man in good health.

In this sample, this clonotype turned up once. A much larger clone lies one base from this, so it may be a read error. V gene TRBV10-3 combines with J gene TRBJ2-1; TRBD1 matches 10 bases. This CDR3 region has 16 residues. Germline loops: CDR1 ENHRY, CDR2 SYGVKD. V gave up 2 bases and J gave up 10 bases; unmatched junction bases: 11. This CDR3 reads CAISEGIGQGDHEQFF. In DNA, the CDR3 is TGTGCCATCAGTGAGGGTATTGGACAGGGGGACCACGAGCAGTTCTTC.

This chain joins TRBV6-5 and TRBJ2-7; D perhaps matches TRBD1 (5 bases). The CDR3 is 15 residues long. V was clipped by 6 bases and J by 0 bases, with 15 bases between them. Germline V lookup: CDR1 MNHEY, CDR2 SVGAGI. CDR3 sequence: CASRQSGADSYEQYF. The CDR3 DNA reads TGTGCCAGCAGACAGAGTGGGGCGGACTCCTACGAGCAGTACTTC.

V usage is TRBV15 and J usage is TRBJ2-3; tentatively, D is TRBD1 or TRBD2 (6 bases each). CDR1 and CDR2 (germline): LNHNV, YYDKDF (reference sequence). The CDR3 consists of 17 residues. Trimming stripped 0 bases from V and 8 bases from J, with 21 bases between. The CDR3 loop is CATSRDRGAGPSGTQYF. The CDR3 DNA reads as TGTGCCACCAGCAGAGATAGGGGGGCAGGCCCATCGGGTACGCAGTATTTT.

V gene TRBV20-1 combines with J gene TRBJ2-1; D unclear. Trimming removed 5 bases at V and 5 bases at J, with 10 bases between. Germline V gives CDR1 DFQATT, CDR2 SNEGSKA (reference sequence). The CDR3 contains 12 residues. Here the CDR3 reads CSAVARNNEQFF. Here the CDR3 DNA reads TGCAGTGCTGTAGCTAGGAACAATGAGCAGTTCTTC.

The chain uses TRBV29-1 and TRBJ2-1; 10 positions match TRBD2. Looked up from germline, CDR1 is SQVTM and CDR2 is ANQGSEA. This CDR3 is 15 amino acids long. The V gene end was trimmed by 4 bases and the J gene end by 12 bases; junction bases not matched to a gene: 15. The CDR3 here is CSVVKSGRAEGAQFF. As DNA, the CDR3 is TGCAGCGTTGTGAAGAGCGGGAGGGCCGAGGGTGCGCAGTTCTTC.

Turning to this clonotype: A read error may explain this, as a much larger clone is one base away. The chain recombines TRBV7-2 with TRBJ2-5; 9 bases match TRBD2. V trimming: 3 bases; J trimming: 11 bases; junction bases outside the gene matches: 16. Germline V gene data show CDR1 as SGHTA and CDR2 as FQGNSA. The CDR3 has 16 residues. DNA for the CDR3: TGTGCCAGCAGCTTCCGACTAGCGGATGTTCGGGATGAGCAGTACTTC. This translates into CASSFRLADVRDEQYF.

This clonotype was counted between two and nine times. V usage is TRBV5-1 and J usage is TRBJ2-1; 7 positions match TRBD2. The CDR3 contains 15 residues. Per germline, CDR1 SGHRS and CDR2 YFSETQ. Trimming removed 5 bases from V and 2 bases from J; junction bases left unmatched: 7. The CDR3 region is CASSRFSGTYNEQFF. The CDR3 nucleotides read TGCGCCAGCAGTAGATTCAGCGGGACCTACAATGAGCAGTTCTTC.

This clonotype was counted ten times or more. This chain uses TRBV10-3 with TRBJ2-4; 10 bases are shared with TRBD1. The junction had 10 bases not matched to a gene; V was cut back by 0 bases and J by 2 bases. CDR1 and CDR2 (germline): ENHRY, SYGVKD. The CDR3 extends over 19 amino acids. As DNA, the CDR3 is TGTGCCATCAGTGAGTCGGGTTTGGGACAGGGGCGTTCCAAAAACATTCAGTACTTC. Translating it yields CAISESGLGQGRSKNIQYF.

In this sample, this clonotype turned up a few times. CDR3 nucleotide sequence: TGTGCCAGCATGTTACCAACAGGGCGGAGGGCCAACGTCCTGACTTTC. Its translation: CASMLPTGRRANVLTF. V usage is TRBV6-2 or TRBV6-3 and J usage is TRBJ2-6; weak D call: TRBD1 (6 bases). Per the germline V gene, CDR1 is MNHEY and CDR2 is SVGEGT. With 7 bases removed from V and 5 bases from J, the gap between germline ends came to 18 bases. This CDR3 is built from 16 residues.

V gene TRBV20-1 combines with J gene TRBJ2-1, with 7 positions matching TRBD1. This CDR3 region has 14 residues. Germline V gives CDR1 DFQATT, CDR2 SNEGSKA (reference sequence). The V gene end was trimmed by 6 bases and the J gene end by 1 base; junction bases not matched to a gene: 6. The CDR3 loop reads CSAETGVSYNEQFF. As DNA, the CDR3 is TGCAGTGCGGAAACAGGGGTTTCCTACAATGAGCAGTTCTTC.

This clonotype has a handful of counts. The V call is TRBV5-1, the J call TRBJ2-1; 10 bases align to TRBD2. Trimming took 0 bases from V and 6 from J; bases not matched to a gene: 3. The CDR3 is made up of 15 amino acids. The germline V gene encodes CDR1 SGHRS and CDR2 YFSETQ. The CDR3 here is CASSLDSGRFNEQFF. For the CDR3, the DNA is TGCGCCAGCAGCTTGGATAGCGGGAGGTTCAATGAGCAGTTCTTC.

This chain connects TRBV6-2 or TRBV6-3 to TRBJ2-7, with TRBD2 matching 9 bases. Germline V CDR1 and CDR2: MNHEY, SVGEGT. This CDR3 comprises 14 residues. The ends lost 6 bases at V and 0 bases at J; junction bases unmatched: 3. The CDR3 spells CASRLSGSSYEQYF. As DNA, the CDR3 is TGTGCCAGCAGGCTTAGCGGGAGCTCCTACGAGCAGTACTTC.

This clonotype was observed a few times. The chain uses TRBV28 and TRBJ2-1; 11 bases fit TRBD1. Losses at the gene ends were 5 bases for V and 7 bases for J; bases not matched to a gene: 10. The length of the CDR3 is 16 residues. Looked up from germline, CDR1 is MDHEN and CDR2 is SYDVKM. The CDR3 nucleotides are TGTGCCAGCAGTGGCGCTGGACAGGGGGCATCAAATGAGCAGTTCTTC. It codes for CASSGAGQGASNEQFF.

The V call is TRBV18, the J call TRBJ1-2; 8 positions agree with TRBD1. J lost 3 bases, V lost 2 bases, and 5 bases had no gene match. The germline gives CDR1 KGHSH, CDR2 LQKENI. The CDR3 is 15 residues long. CDR3 sequence reads: CASSPVQGADYGYTF. CDR3 coding DNA: TGTGCCAGCTCACCAGTCCAGGGGGCGGACTATGGCTACACCTTC.

The chain couples TRBV24-1 to TRBJ2-5; no clear D. The V gene lost 0 bases and the J gene lost 2 bases, with 12 bases spanning the gap. This CDR3 spans 16 amino acids. Germline V lookup: CDR1 KGHDR, CDR2 SFDVKD. The CDR3 nucleotides read TGTGCCACCAGTGATTTGCAAGGGCAGTTACAAGAGACCCAGTACTTC. Its protein product is CATSDLQGQLQETQYF.

This clonotype was observed a handful of times. A clone one base away is much larger, so this may be a read error. The chain uses TRBV7-8 and TRBJ2-7; TRBD2 is a possible D gene (6 bases). The germline V gene encodes CDR1 SGHVS and CDR2 FQNEAQ. The CDR3 is made up of 14 amino acids. In nucleotides, the CDR3 is TGTGCCAGCAGCATAAGGGACTCCCCCTACAAGCAGTACTTC. This sequence encodes CASSIRDSPYKQYF.

The genes are TRBV4-2 and TRBJ1-1; D perhaps matches TRBD1 (6 bases). From germline, CDR1 is LGHNA and CDR2 YNFKEQ. CDR3 length: 13 amino acids. Trimming stripped 7 bases from V and 3 bases from J, with 12 bases between. CDR3 nucleotide sequence: TGTGCCAGCAAACAGGGCTCTGACACTGAAGCTTTCTTT. This translates into CASKQGSDTEAFF.

The rearrangement joins TRBV7-2 to TRBJ2-2; D gene unclear. Germline V gives CDR1 SGHTA, CDR2 FQGNSA. The CDR3 totals 13 residues. Between the trimmed V and J ends, which lost 5 bases and 6 bases, there was a span of 10 bases. This CDR3 reads CASSVNRAGELFF. As DNA, the CDR3 is TGTGCCAGCAGCGTAAACCGGGCCGGGGAGCTGTTTTTT.

V and J are TRBV27 and TRBJ2-1, with 7 positions matching TRBD2. The assigned J gene may be wrong: the sequence end matches TRBJ2-7 better. This CDR3 has 16 amino acids. The V gene's germline CDR1 is MNHEY and CDR2 SMNVEV (reference sequence). CDR3 bases: TGTGCCAGCAGTTCTATAGCGACGCCGGGGAGGGTTGAGCAGTACTTC. Protein product: CASSSIATPGRVEQYF.

This clonotype appeared a few times. The V call is TRBV25-1, the J call TRBJ2-1, with D tentatively TRBD1 (5 bases). The CDR3 totals 15 residues. Deletions cut 4 bases from V and 7 bases from J, with 17 bases between. Per the germline V gene, CDR1 is MGHDK and CDR2 is SYGVNS. The CDR3 bases are TGTGCCAGCAGTGCTTCTAGGGGCGATATAAATGAGCAGTTCTTC. Protein: CASSASRGDINEQFF.

V is TRBV6-6 and J is TRBJ2-7, with 11 bases lining up with TRBD1. There are 15 residues in the CDR3. V gave up 6 bases and J gave up 4 bases; unmatched junction bases: 8. Germline lookup yields CDR1 MNHNY and CDR2 SVGAGI (reference sequence). DNA for the CDR3: TGTGCCAGCAGCTACGGGACAGGGGGGGAGTACGAGCAGTACTTC. Protein: CASSYGTGGEYEQYF.